This T cell receptor (beta chain) derives from a study of CD4 T cells in relation to SARS-CoV-2 and coronaviruses. Survey-level TCR-beta sequencing used DNA from CEF-cultured naive and memory CD4+ T cells. Data came from immunoSEQ multiplex PCR; TCRdb stores just in-frame clones and leaves some out. The sample shows about 36,000 clones, about 79% of them seen only once. Germline V lookup: CDR1 SEHNR, CDR2 FQNEAQ (reference sequence). The length of the CDR3 is 18 residues. J was trimmed by 4 bases and V by 7 bases; bases with no gene match: 15. This clone was seen a single time. The antigen is not known. Study-level findings and limits: No crossreactivity against non-spike viral proteins was tested here.

Naive or memory CD4+ cells were cultured 1:1 with T cell-depleted PBMCs plus CEF. Sequencing was carried out using naive CD4+ T cells from PBMCs, cultured in vitro. Stated subset: naive CD4+ T cells isolated by negative enrichment. The TCR was taken from an adult with COVID-19. V gene TRBV7-9 combines with J gene TRBJ2-1; 11 bases line up with TRBD2. The CDR3 sequence is CASTPARLAGSSYNEQFF. DNA of the CDR3: TGTGCCAGCACCCCGGCGCGACTAGCGGGGAGTAGTTACAATGAGCAGTTCTTC.